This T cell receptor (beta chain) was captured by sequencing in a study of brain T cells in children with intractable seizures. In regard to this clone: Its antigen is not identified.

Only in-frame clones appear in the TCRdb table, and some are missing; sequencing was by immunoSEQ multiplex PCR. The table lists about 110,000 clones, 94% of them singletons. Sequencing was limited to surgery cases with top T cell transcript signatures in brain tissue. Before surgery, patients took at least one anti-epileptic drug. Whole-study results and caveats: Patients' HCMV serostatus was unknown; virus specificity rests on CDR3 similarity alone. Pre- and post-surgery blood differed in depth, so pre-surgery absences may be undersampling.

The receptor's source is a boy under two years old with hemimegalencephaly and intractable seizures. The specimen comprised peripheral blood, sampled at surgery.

The CDR3 sequence: CASSPRTRPRAIYNEQFF. Written as DNA, the CDR3 is TGTGCCAGTAGTCCCCGGACTAGGCCGAGGGCGATATACAATGAGCAGTTCTTC. This sequence joins TRBV19 and TRBJ2-1; 7 bases agree with TRBD2. V shed 5 bases and J 4 bases; nucleotides not matched to a gene: 17. Germline CDR1 and CDR2: LNHDA and SQIVND (reference sequence). This CDR3 contains 18 residues.